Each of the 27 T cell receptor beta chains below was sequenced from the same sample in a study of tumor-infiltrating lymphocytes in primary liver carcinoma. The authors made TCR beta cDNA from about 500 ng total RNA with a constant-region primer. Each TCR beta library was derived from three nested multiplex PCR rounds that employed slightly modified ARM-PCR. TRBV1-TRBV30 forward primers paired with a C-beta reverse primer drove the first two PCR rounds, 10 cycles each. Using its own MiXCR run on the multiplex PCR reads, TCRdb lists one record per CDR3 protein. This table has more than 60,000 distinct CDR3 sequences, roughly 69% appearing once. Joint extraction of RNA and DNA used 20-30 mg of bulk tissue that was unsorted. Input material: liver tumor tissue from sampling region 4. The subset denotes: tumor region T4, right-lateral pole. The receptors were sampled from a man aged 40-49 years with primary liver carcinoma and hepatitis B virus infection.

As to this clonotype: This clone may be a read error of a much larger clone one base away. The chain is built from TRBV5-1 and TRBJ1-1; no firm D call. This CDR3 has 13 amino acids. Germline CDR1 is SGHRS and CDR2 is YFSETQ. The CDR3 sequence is CTSSPSPYTEAFF. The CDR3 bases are TGCACCAGCAGCCCCAGTCCGTACACTGAAGCTTTCTTT.

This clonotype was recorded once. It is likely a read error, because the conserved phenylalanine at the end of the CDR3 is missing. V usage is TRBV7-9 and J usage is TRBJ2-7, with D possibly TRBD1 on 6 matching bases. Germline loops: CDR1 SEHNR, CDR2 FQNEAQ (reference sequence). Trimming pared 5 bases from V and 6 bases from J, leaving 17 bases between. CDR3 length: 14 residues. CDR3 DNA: TGTGCCAGCAGCCCGGAACAGGGTTTCTTCGAGCAGTACTAC. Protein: CASSPEQGFFEQYY.

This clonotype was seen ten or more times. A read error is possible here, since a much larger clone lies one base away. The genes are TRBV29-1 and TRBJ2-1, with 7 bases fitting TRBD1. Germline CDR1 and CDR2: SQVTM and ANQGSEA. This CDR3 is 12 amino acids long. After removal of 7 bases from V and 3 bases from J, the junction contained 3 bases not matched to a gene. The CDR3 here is CSAGQRYNEQFF. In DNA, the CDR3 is TGCAGCGCGGGACAGCGCTACAATGAGCAGTTCTTC.

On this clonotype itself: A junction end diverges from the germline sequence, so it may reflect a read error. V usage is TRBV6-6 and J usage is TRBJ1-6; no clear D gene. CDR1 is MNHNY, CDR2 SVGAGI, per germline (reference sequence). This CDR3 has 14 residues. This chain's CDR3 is CASAPRGKRFTPPF. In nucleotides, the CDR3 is TGTGCCAGTGCCCCCAGAGGGAAAAGATTCACCCCTCCATTT.

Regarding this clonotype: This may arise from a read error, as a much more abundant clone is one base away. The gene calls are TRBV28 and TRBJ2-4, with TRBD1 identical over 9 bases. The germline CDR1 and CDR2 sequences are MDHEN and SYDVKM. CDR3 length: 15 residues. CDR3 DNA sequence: TGTGCCAGCAATAGACAGGGGGTGGACAAATACATTCAGTACTTC. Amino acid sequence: CASNRQGVDKYIQYF. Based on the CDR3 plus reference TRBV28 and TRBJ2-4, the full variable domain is DVKVTQSSRYLVKRTGEKVFLECVQDMDHENMFWYRQDPGLGLRLIYFSYDVKMKEKGDIPEGYSVSREKKERFSLILESASTNQTSMYLCASNRQGVDKYIQYFGAGTRLSVL.

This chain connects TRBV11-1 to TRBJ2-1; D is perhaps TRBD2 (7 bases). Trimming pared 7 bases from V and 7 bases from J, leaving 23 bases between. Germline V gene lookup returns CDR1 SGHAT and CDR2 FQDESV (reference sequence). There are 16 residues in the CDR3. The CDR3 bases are TGTGCCAGCAACTCCATTCTTCGACGGGGGGCGAATGAGCAGTTCTTC. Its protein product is CASNSILRRGANEQFF.

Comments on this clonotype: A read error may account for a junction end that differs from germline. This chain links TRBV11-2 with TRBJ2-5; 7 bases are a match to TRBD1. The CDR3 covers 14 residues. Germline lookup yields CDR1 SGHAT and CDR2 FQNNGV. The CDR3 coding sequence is TGTGCCGGCAGCTTGGGGACAGCGCAAGAGACCCAGTGCTTC. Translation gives CAGSLGTAQETQCF.

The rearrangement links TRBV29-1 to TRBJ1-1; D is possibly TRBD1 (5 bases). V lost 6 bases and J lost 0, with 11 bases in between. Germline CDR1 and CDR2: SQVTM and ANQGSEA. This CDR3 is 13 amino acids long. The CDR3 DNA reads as TGCAGCGTCTCGGGACTGATGAACACTGAAGCTTTCTTT. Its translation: CSVSGLMNTEAFF. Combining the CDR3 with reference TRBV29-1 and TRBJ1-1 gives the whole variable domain SAVISQKPSRDICQRGTSLTIQCQVDSQVTMMFWYRQQPGQSLTLIATANQGSEATYESGFVIDKFPISRPNLTFSTLTVSNMSPEDSSIYLCSVSGLMNTEAFFGQGTRLTVV.

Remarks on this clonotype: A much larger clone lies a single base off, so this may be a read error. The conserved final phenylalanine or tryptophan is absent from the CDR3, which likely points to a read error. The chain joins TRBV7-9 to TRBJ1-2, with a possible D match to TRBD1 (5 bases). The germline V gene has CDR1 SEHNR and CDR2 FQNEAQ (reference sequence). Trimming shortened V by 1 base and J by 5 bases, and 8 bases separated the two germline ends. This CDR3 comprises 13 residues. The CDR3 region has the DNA TGTGCCAGCAGCTTAGGGAGGACATATGGCTACACCTTA. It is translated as CASSLGRTYGYTL.

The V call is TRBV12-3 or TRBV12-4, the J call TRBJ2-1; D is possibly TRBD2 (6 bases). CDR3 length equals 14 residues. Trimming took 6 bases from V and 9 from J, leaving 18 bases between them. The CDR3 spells CASSARDSEGEQFF. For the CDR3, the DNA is TGTGCCAGCAGCGCCCGGGACTCTGAGGGTGAGCAGTTCTTC.

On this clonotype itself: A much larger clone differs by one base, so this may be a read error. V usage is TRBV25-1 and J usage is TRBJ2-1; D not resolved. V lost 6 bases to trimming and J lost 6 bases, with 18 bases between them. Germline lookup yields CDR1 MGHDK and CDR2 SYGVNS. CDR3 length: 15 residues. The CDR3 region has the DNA TGTGCCAGCAGCCAAAGGGCCGAAGTGGCCAATGAGCAGTTCTTC. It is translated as CASSQRAEVANEQFF.

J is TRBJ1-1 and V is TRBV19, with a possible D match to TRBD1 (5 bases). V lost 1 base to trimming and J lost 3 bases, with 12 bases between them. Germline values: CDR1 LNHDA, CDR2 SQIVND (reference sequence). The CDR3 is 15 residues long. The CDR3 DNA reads TGTGCCAGTAGTATAGTCGGAGGGGAGGACACTGAAGCTTTCTTT. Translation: CASSIVGGEDTEAFF.

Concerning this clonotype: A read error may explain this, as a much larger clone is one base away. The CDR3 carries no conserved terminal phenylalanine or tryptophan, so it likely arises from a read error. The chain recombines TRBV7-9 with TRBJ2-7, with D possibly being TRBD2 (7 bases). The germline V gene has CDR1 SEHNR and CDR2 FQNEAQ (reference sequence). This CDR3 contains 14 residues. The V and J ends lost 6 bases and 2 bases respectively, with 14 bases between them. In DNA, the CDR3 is TGTGCCAGCAGACATGGGGGGGGCGCCTACGAGCAGTACATC. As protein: CASRHGGGAYEQYI.

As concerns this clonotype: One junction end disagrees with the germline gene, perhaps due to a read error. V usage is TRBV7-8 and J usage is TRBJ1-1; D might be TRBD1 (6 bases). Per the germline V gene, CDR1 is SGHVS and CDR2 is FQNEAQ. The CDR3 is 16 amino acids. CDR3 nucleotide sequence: TGTGTCAGCAGTTTACTCGTGGGGGCAAGGGAAACTGAAGCTTTCTTT. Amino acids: CVSSLLVGARETEAFF. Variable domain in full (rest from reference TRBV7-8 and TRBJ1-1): GAGVSQSPRYKVAKRGQDVALRCDPISGHVSLFWYQQALGQGPEFLTYFQNEAQLDKSGLPSDRFFAERPEGSVSTLKIQRTQQEDSAVYLCVSSLLVGARETEAFFGQGTRLTVV.

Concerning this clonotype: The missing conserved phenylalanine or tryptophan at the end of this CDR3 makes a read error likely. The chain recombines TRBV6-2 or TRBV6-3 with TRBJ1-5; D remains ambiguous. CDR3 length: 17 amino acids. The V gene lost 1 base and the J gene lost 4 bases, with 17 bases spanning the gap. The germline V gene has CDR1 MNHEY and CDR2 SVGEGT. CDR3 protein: CASSYYGQWLENQPQHY. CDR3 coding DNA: TGTGCCAGCAGTTACTATGGGCAGTGGTTAGAGAATCAGCCCCAGCATTAT.

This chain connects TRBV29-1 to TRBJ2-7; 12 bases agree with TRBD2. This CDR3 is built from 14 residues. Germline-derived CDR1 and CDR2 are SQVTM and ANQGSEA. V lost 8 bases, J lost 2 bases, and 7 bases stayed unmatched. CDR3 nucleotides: TGCAGCTTCTCCCGACTAGCGGGGGCCTACGAGCAGTACTTC. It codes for CSFSRLAGAYEQYF.

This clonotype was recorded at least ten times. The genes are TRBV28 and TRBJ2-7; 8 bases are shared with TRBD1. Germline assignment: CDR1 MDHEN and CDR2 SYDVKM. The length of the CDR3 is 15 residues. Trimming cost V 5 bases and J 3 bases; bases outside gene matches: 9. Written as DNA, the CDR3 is TGTGCCAGCAGTGGCAGGGGGCCCTTGATCTACGAGCAGTACTTC. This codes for CASSGRGPLIYEQYF.

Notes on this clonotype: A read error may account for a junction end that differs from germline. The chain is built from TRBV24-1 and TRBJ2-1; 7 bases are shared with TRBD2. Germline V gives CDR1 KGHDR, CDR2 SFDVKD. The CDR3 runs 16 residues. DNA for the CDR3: TGTGTCACCAGTGACCGGGGAGCGGGGACCTACAATGAGCAGTTCTTC. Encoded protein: CVTSDRGAGTYNEQFF.

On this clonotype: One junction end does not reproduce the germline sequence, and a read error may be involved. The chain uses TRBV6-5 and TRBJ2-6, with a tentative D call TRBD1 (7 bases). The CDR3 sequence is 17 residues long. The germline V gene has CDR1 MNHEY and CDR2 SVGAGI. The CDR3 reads CASCSLTRGAGANLLTF. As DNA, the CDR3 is TGTGCCAGCTGTTCACTAACCAGGGGGGCTGGGGCCAACCTCCTGACTTTC.

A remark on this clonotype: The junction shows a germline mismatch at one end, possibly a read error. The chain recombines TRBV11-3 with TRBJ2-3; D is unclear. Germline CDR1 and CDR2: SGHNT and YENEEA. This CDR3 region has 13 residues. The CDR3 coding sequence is TGTGCCACCAGCTTATATCGAATGGATACGCAGTATTTT. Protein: CATSLYRMDTQYF. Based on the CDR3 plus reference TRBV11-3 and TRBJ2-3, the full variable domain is EAGVVQSPRYKIIEKKQPVAFWCNPISGHNTLYWYLQNLGQGPELLIRYENEEAVDDSQLPKDRFSAERLKGVDSTLKIQPAELGDSAVYLCATSLYRMDTQYFGPGTRLTVL.

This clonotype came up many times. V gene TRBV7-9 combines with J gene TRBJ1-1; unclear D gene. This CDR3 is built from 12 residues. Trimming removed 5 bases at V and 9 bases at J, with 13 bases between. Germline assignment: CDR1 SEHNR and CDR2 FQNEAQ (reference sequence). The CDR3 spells CASSRDILQAFF. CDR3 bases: TGTGCCAGCAGCCGAGACATTCTCCAAGCTTTCTTT.

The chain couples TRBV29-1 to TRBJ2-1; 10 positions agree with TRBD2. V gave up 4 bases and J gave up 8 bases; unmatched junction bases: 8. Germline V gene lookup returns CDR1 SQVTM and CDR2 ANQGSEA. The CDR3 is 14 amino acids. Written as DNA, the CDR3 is TGCAGCGTTGCGAGCGGGAGGGGGAGCGATGAGCAGTTCTTC. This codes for CSVASGRGSDEQFF.

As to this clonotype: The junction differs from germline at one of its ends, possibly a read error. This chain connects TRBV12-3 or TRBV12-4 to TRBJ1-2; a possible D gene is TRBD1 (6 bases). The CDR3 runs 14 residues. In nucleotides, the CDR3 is TGTGCCAGAAGTTCCACAGGGTACGGGGGTGGCTGCACCTTC. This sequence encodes CARSSTGYGGGCTF.

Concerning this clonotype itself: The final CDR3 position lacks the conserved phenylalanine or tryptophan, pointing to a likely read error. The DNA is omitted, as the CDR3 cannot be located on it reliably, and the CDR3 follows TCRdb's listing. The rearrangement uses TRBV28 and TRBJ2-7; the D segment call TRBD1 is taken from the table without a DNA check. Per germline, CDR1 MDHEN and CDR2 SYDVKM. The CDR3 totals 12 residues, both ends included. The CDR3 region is CASAPGAYEQYL.

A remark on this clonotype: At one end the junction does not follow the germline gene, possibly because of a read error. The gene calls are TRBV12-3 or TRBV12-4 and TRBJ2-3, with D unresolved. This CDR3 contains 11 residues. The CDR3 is CPSSYADTQYF. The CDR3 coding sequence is TGTCCCAGTAGTTACGCAGATACGCAGTATTTT.

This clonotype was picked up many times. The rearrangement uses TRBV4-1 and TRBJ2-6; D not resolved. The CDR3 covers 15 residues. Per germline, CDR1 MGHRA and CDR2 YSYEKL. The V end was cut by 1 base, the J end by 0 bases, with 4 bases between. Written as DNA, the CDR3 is TGCGCCAGCAGCCAAGGGGACTCTGGGGCCAACGTCCTGACTTTC. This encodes CASSQGDSGANVLTF.

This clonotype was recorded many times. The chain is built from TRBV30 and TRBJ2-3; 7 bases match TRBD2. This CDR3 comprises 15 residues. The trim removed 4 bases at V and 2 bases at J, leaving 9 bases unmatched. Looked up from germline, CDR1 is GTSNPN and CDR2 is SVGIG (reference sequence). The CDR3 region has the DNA TGTGCCTGGATGGGGGGGACGCGGCCCACAGATACGCAGTATTTT. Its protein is CAWMGGTRPTDTQYF. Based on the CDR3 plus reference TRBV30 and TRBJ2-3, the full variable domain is SQTIHQWPATLVQPVGSPLSLECTVEGTSNPNLYWYRQAAGRGLQLLFYSVGIGQISSEVPQNLSASRPQDRQFILSSKKLLLSDSGFYLCAWMGGTRPTDTQYFGPGTRLTVL.